This T cell receptor (beta chain) stems from a study of cytomegalovirus exposure and HLA in healthy donors. For the study at large: The study placed about four fifths of its roughly 400 genotyped donors in the Caucasian-associated ancestry cluster. General observations from the study: With DRB1 most and HLA-C fewest, TCR association rates differed between HLA loci in a later analysis. Later findings reportedly placed an Asian-associated ancestry cluster below the approximately 670-donor mean for N-insertions. Researchers had no immune exposure information except CMV serostatus available.

Use of 60 Vbeta and 13 Jbeta primers characterized the PCR. Repertoires were generated with immunoSEQ multiplex PCR, while TCRdb's copy carries only in-frame clones and drops some. The table lists 270,000 or so clones, around 90% of them singletons. Germline V CDR1 and CDR2: MNHEY, SMNVEV (reference sequence). This CDR3 is 13 amino acids long. J gave up 2 bases and V 5 bases, and 2 bases lay outside the gene matches. As regards this clone: Antigen unknown.

The sequenced sample was PBMCs. This chain connects TRBV27 to TRBJ2-7; TRBD1 matches 8 bases. The sequence derives from a girl under 10 years old in good health and CMV-seronegative. The CDR3 nucleotides read TGTGCCAGCAGTATGGGACAGGCCTACGAGCAGTACTTC. The encoded protein is CASSMGQAYEQYF.